This TCR beta chain appears in the sequencing data of a study of blood T cell repertoires in COVID-19. Study information: Spain, Italy and the United States supplied samples that represented acute and convalescent COVID-19.

Source study methods: Amplification with reference gene primers provided the estimates of nucleated cell counts. This table comes from immunoSEQ multiplex PCR, and its TCRdb copy is limited to in-frame clones, with some not included. That table supplies the V and J calls and clone size; D and trimming were determined from the DNA. In the table there are 60,000 or so clones, roughly 70% of which are singletons. This clone was seen a few times. Participant ages covered about 18 to 90 years across about 25 US areas. A case of COVID-19 had been met by exposed participants within 2 weeks before study entry. The CDR3 is made up of 12 amino acids. The germline gives CDR1 SGHRS, CDR2 YFSETQ. Trimming left V 4 bases short and J 4 bases short, with 6 bases between.

This chain joins TRBV5-1 and TRBJ2-1, with D unresolved. Material: PBMCs or T cells enriched from blood (not recorded which). This TCR came from a woman in her sixties who had been exposed to COVID-19. The CDR3 coding sequence is TGCGCCAGCAGCCCAGATTACAATGAGCAGTTCTTC. Protein: CASSPDYNEQFF. The full variable domain, in which reference TRBV5-1 and TRBJ2-1 provide the parts outside the CDR3, is KAGVTQTPRYLIKTRGQQVTLSCSPISGHRSVSWYQQTPGQGLQFLFEYFSETQRNKGNFPGRFSGRQFSNSRSEMNVSTLELGDSALYLCASSPDYNEQFFGPGTRLTVL.